One and the same sample provided the 25 T cell receptor beta chains below, sequenced in a study of persistence of HIV-infected CD4 T cells. Sequencing used immunoSEQ version 4 in survey mode. Clones were sequenced by immunoSEQ multiplex PCR, and TCRdb holds only the in-frame ones, with some missing. The data show around 35,000 clones, 75% to 85% seen once. Overlapping HIV-1 Gag 15-mer peptides at about 1 ug per peptide per mL were used. Memory cells lacking CD40L and CD69 with high CD45RO were sorted. Their recognized antigens are unknown. The sample consisted of cultured CD4+ T cells from PBMCs, taken from a patient who received antiretroviral therapy. The origin of the receptors is an adult with HIV. The donor label of this sample is uncertain.

The genes are TRBV6-5 and TRBJ1-2; the D is unclear. Germline loops: CDR1 MNHEY, CDR2 SVGAGI. There are 12 residues in the CDR3. V was cut by 6 bases and J by 4 bases, with 9 bases left in between. The CDR3 loop reads CASRREGYGYTF. CDR3 coding DNA: TGTGCCAGCAGACGGGAGGGCTATGGCTACACCTTC.

This clone was detected once. The chain employs TRBV19 and TRBJ2-2, with 9 bases matching TRBD2. From germline, CDR1 is LNHDA and CDR2 SQIVND (reference sequence). J gave up 4 bases and V 5 bases, and 11 bases lay outside the gene matches. This CDR3 has 17 amino acids. DNA for the CDR3: TGTGCCAGTAGTGCCGACAGGGCGGGAGGGGCCACCGGGGAGCTGTTTTTT. Its translation: CASSADRAGGATGELFF.

The gene calls are TRBV6-2 or TRBV6-3 and TRBJ2-2, with D unresolved. There are 15 residues in the CDR3. Germline V gene sequence: CDR1 MNHEY, CDR2 SVGEGT. V shed 0 bases and J shed 5 bases, with 10 bases lying between them. The DNA for the CDR3 is TGTGCCAGCAGTTACTCGGCACTCATAACCGGGGAGCTGTTTTTT. Its protein product is CASSYSALITGELFF.

The J gene is TRBJ1-1, the V gene TRBV6-5; D ambiguous. Trimming pared 7 bases from V and 6 bases from J, leaving 12 bases between. The CDR3 spans 12 residues. Germline CDR1 and CDR2: MNHEY and SVGAGI. CDR3 in DNA: TGTGCCAGCACCAACGGTGGGGCTGAAGCTTTCTTT. Translated, it gives CASTNGGAEAFF.

The J gene is TRBJ1-1, the V gene TRBV5-1; a possible D gene is TRBD1 (5 bases). The germline V and J ends were trimmed by 0 bases and 2 bases, with 17 bases remaining between them. Germline CDR1 and CDR2: SGHRS and YFSETQ. This CDR3 has 17 residues. DNA of the CDR3: TGCGCCAGCAGCTTGGCTAGGGGACCCAAACGCAACACTGAAGCTTTCTTT. Translated: CASSLARGPKRNTEAFF.

On this clone itself: Given the absence of the conserved phenylalanine or tryptophan at the CDR3 end, a read error is likely. The DNA is left out, because the CDR3 cannot be placed on it with certainty; the CDR3 is given as TCRdb lists it. The chain links TRBV6-1 to TRBJ2-7. The CDR3 region is 11 residues in length, termini included. CDR1 and CDR2 (germline): MNHNS, SASEGT. CDR3 protein: CASSEARDPEL.

The chain recombines TRBV2 with TRBJ1-5; D not resolved. The CDR3 consists of 13 residues. V shed 1 base and J shed 4 bases, with 5 bases lying between them. CDR1 and CDR2 from the germline V gene are SNHLY and FYNNEI. The CDR3 loop is CASSEVGNQPQHF. As DNA, the CDR3 is TGTGCCAGCAGTGAAGTTGGGAATCAGCCCCAGCATTTT.

The CDR3 nucleotides read TGCGCCAGCAGCCATGCGGACCGCACCGGGGAGCTGTTTTTT. It codes for CASSHADRTGELFF. This rearrangement joins TRBV4-1 to TRBJ2-2; no clear D. The V gene's germline CDR1 is MGHRA and CDR2 YSYEKL. The V end lost 3 bases, the J end lost 4 bases, and 9 bases lay between the germline ends. CDR3 length: 14 amino acids.

The chain has TRBV5-1 and TRBJ2-2, with TRBD1 matching 7 bases. Trimming removed 0 bases from V and 1 base from J; junction bases left unmatched: 3. This CDR3 region has 16 residues. Germline CDR1 is SGHRS and CDR2 is YFSETQ. Here the CDR3 DNA reads TGCGCCAGCAGCTTGGTGGCAGGGGGGAACACCGGGGAGCTGTTTTTT. Encoded protein: CASSLVAGGNTGELFF.

The sample holds a few counts of this clone. The chain has TRBV13 and TRBJ1-1; D may be TRBD1 (5 bases). The V end lost 5 bases, the J end lost 1 base, and 8 bases lay between the germline ends. The length of the CDR3 is 13 residues. In germline, CDR1 is PRHDT, CDR2 FYEKMQ (reference sequence). The CDR3 region is CASSRGKNTEAFF. Written as DNA, the CDR3 is TGTGCCAGCAGCCGGGGCAAGAACACTGAAGCTTTCTTT. Looking up the rest from reference TRBV13 and TRBJ1-1 gives the full variable domain: AAGVIQSPRHLIKEKRETATLKCYPIPRHDTVYWYQQGPGQDPQFLISFYEKMQSDKGSIPDRFSAQQFSDYHSELNMSSLELGDSALYFCASSRGKNTEAFFGQGTRLTVV.

In this sample, this clone turned up a few times. The chain is built from TRBV5-1 and TRBJ2-7; D is perhaps TRBD1 or TRBD2 (5 bases each). Trimming took off 5 bases at V and 4 bases at J, with 10 bases between the two ends. In germline, CDR1 is SGHRS, CDR2 YFSETQ. The CDR3 spans 12 residues. The CDR3, as DNA: TGCGCCAGCAGACTGGGGGTATACGAGCAGTACTTC. Translating gives CASRLGVYEQYF.

The V and J genes are TRBV19 and TRBJ1-1, with D unclear. Germline V gives CDR1 LNHDA, CDR2 SQIVND (reference sequence). V was cut by 5 bases and J by 1 base, with 8 bases left in between. CDR3 length equals 13 residues. CDR3 DNA: TGTGCCAGTAGTGAACAGTCGAACACTGAAGCTTTCTTT. Residues: CASSEQSNTEAFF.

V is TRBV5-4 and J is TRBJ2-5; 10 bases line up with TRBD1. Germline V gives CDR1 SGHNT, CDR2 YYREEE (reference sequence). The V and J ends lost 4 bases and 3 bases, in that order; junction bases with no gene match: 9. This CDR3 is 16 amino acids long. This CDR3 is CASSDPRTGGEETQYF. The DNA for the CDR3 is TGTGCCAGCAGCGATCCCAGGACAGGGGGGGAAGAGACCCAGTACTTC.

The DNA for the CDR3 is TGTGCCAGCAGCTTGTACCCGACAGGGGGCGCAGGCTACACCTTC. Amino acids: CASSLYPTGGAGYTF. The V gene is TRBV5-5, the J gene TRBJ1-2; 10 nucleotides line up with TRBD1. CDR1 SGHKS and CDR2 YYEKEE come from the germline V gene (reference sequence). After removal of 1 base from V and 8 bases from J, the junction contained 8 bases not matched to a gene. This CDR3 has 15 amino acids.

This clone appeared once. The chain carries TRBV29-1 and TRBJ1-2, with D possibly matching TRBD1 (5 bases). This CDR3 contains 13 residues. V lost 5 bases and J lost 12, with 22 bases in between. CDR1 and CDR2 (germline): SQVTM, ANQGSEA. CDR3 in DNA: TGCAGCGTTTTGAAAGGCAGGGTGGATTTTAACACCTTC. This encodes CSVLKGRVDFNTF.

V is TRBV24-1 and J is TRBJ2-2; D is perhaps TRBD1 (5 bases). Germline CDR1 is KGHDR and CDR2 is SFDVKD. The CDR3 has 16 residues. The V gene lost 7 bases and the J gene lost 0 bases, with 14 bases spanning the gap. CDR3: CATSDSAGTNTGELFF. CDR3 in DNA: TGTGCCACCAGCGACTCCGCAGGGACGAACACCGGGGAGCTGTTTTTT.

The chain recombines TRBV2 with TRBJ1-2; D may be TRBD1 (5 bases). CDR3 length equals 16 residues. The germline V gene encodes CDR1 SNHLY and CDR2 FYNNEI. Between the trimmed V and J ends, which lost 6 bases and 2 bases, there was a span of 19 bases. For the CDR3, the DNA is TGTGCCAGCAGCCCCCGAACGTCAGGGACCAACTATGGCTACACCTTC. The encoded protein is CASSPRTSGTNYGYTF.

The chain recombines TRBV6-1 with TRBJ1-1, with 7 bases lining up with TRBD1. The germline CDR1 and CDR2 sequences are MNHNS and SASEGT. The CDR3 sequence is 16 residues long. Losses at the gene ends were 3 bases for V and 0 bases for J; bases not matched to a gene: 7. The CDR3 is CASSEGQNTVNTEAFF. CDR3 nucleotides: TGTGCCAGCAGTGAGGGACAGAACACAGTGAACACTGAAGCTTTCTTT.

The V gene is TRBV29-1, the J gene TRBJ2-4, with D possibly TRBD1 on 5 matching bases. Germline V lookup: CDR1 SQVTM, CDR2 ANQGSEA. Between the trimmed V and J ends, which lost 7 bases and 5 bases, there was a span of 12 bases. CDR3 size: 12 residues. CDR3 sequence: CSARQSENIQYF. CDR3 nucleotide sequence: TGCAGCGCAAGACAGTCCGAAAACATTCAGTACTTC.

The rearrangement joins TRBV5-1 to TRBJ1-2, with TRBD1 identical over 8 bases. The CDR3 has 17 residues. The junction had 15 bases not matched to a gene; V was cut back by 4 bases and J by 4 bases. The germline V gene has CDR1 SGHRS and CDR2 YFSETQ. CDR3 coding DNA: TGCGCCAGCAGCGTGACAGGGGCGGCCCCGGGGGCCTATGGCTACACCTTC. Translated, it gives CASSVTGAAPGAYGYTF. The full variable domain, with the rest looked up from reference TRBV5-1 and TRBJ1-2, is KAGVTQTPRYLIKTRGQQVTLSCSPISGHRSVSWYQQTPGQGLQFLFEYFSETQRNKGNFPGRFSGRQFSNSRSEMNVSTLELGDSALYLCASSVTGAAPGAYGYTFGSGTRLTVV.

This clone was seen just once. This sequence joins TRBV2 and TRBJ2-3; D is uncertain. Germline V gives CDR1 SNHLY, CDR2 FYNNEI. Trimming pared 6 bases from V and 0 bases from J, leaving 13 bases between. The CDR3 consists of 15 residues. The CDR3 is CASSQGPPSTDTQYF. CDR3 in DNA: TGTGCCAGCAGCCAAGGTCCACCGAGCACAGATACGCAGTATTTT. Looking up the rest from reference TRBV2 and TRBJ2-3 gives the full variable domain: EPEVTQTPSHQVTQMGQEVILRCVPISNHLYFYWYRQILGQKVEFLVSFYNNEISEKSEIFDDQFSVERPDGSNFTLKIRSTKLEDSAMYFCASSQGPPSTDTQYFGPGTRLTVL.

On this clone: Its ends do not fully match the called genes, so a read error is possible. The V and J genes are TRBV29-1 and TRBJ2-3; D assignment may be TRBD1 or TRBD2 (5 bases each). The CDR3 is 14 amino acids. The germline CDR1 and CDR2 sequences are SQVTM and ANQGSEA. In DNA, the CDR3 is TGTTCCCATGCGGGCAGGGTGGGCACAGATACGCAGTATTTT. It codes for CSHAGRVGTDTQYF.

This clone has only a few counts. CDR3 amino acids: CASSLIGDEQFF. CDR3 DNA sequence: TGTGCCAGCTCCCTTATAGGCGATGAGCAGTTCTTC. This rearrangement joins TRBV18 to TRBJ2-1; D is ambiguous. Trimming removed 6 bases at V and 8 bases at J, with 11 bases between. CDR1 is KGHSH and CDR2 is LQKENI in the germline V gene. This CDR3 has 12 amino acids.

This clone has only a few counts. The gene calls are TRBV7-3 and TRBJ1-1; 9 nucleotides agree with TRBD1. V shed 5 bases, J shed 3 bases, and the junction held 4 bases outside the gene matches. The germline gives CDR1 SGHTA, CDR2 FQGTGA. This CDR3 spans 14 amino acids. The CDR3 reads CASSLQGADTEAFF. CDR3 coding DNA: TGTGCCAGCAGCCTACAGGGGGCGGACACTGAAGCTTTCTTT.

The V gene is TRBV7-3, the J gene TRBJ2-7, with 11 bases matching TRBD1. CDR1 and CDR2 (germline): SGHTA, FQGTGA. CDR3 size: 16 residues. V was pared by 4 bases and J by 4 bases, with 9 bases of the junction left unmatched. CDR3 residues: CASSSPRTGGGYEQYV. CDR3 DNA: TGTGCCAGCAGCTCACCACGGACAGGGGGCGGTTACGAGCAGTACGTC.